A single count supports the clone carrying this T cell receptor beta chain. PCR was performed using 60 Vbeta and 13 Jbeta primers. Produced via immunoSEQ multiplex PCR; TCRdb's table is partial and in-frame only. This sample carries 100,000 to 150,000 clones, 80% of them seen once, and the ten largest clones take 3% to 4%. The entry originates in a study of cytomegalovirus exposure and HLA in healthy donors. V was cut by 2 bases and J by 2 bases, with 9 bases left in between. The CDR3 extends over 14 amino acids. Germline V gene sequence: CDR1 MDHEN, CDR2 SYDVKM. This TCR derives from a woman in her forties in good health and CMV-seronegative. What was sequenced was PBMCs. The gene calls are TRBV28 and TRBJ1-2; D gene ambiguous. CDR3 coding DNA: TGTGCCAGCAGTTTAAGCACAGCCAACTATGGCTACACCTTC. This encodes CASSLSTANYGYTF.